The T cell receptor (beta chain) described here comes from a study of blood T cell repertoires in COVID-19. Study background: T cells, B-cell-depleted T cells, or PBMCs provided the cDNA or gDNA that served as material.

As concerns this clone: Sequence at one end of the junction differs from germline and may be a read error.

The germline V gene encodes CDR1 SSHAT and CDR2 FNYEAQ (reference sequence). The CDR3 length is 19 residues. Methods used by the authors: Reference gene primer amplification yielded estimated nucleated cell counts. Profiling relied on immunoSEQ multiplex PCR, and the TCRdb table lists in-frame clones only, not all of them. V, J and clone size derive from that table, while D and trimming were established from the DNA sequence. Of about half a million clones in the sample, about 88% were seen once. The gene calls are TRBV7-7 and TRBJ2-1, with 16 bases lining up with TRBD2. The receptor's source is a woman aged 55-69 years who had recovered from COVID-19. The sample comprised PBMCs or T cells enriched from blood (not recorded which). The CDR3 coding sequence is TGTGCTAGCAGCTTAGCGTCGGGACTAGCGGGGGGGCCGAGCTATGAGCAGTTCTTC. Protein product: CASSLASGLAGGPSYEQFF.